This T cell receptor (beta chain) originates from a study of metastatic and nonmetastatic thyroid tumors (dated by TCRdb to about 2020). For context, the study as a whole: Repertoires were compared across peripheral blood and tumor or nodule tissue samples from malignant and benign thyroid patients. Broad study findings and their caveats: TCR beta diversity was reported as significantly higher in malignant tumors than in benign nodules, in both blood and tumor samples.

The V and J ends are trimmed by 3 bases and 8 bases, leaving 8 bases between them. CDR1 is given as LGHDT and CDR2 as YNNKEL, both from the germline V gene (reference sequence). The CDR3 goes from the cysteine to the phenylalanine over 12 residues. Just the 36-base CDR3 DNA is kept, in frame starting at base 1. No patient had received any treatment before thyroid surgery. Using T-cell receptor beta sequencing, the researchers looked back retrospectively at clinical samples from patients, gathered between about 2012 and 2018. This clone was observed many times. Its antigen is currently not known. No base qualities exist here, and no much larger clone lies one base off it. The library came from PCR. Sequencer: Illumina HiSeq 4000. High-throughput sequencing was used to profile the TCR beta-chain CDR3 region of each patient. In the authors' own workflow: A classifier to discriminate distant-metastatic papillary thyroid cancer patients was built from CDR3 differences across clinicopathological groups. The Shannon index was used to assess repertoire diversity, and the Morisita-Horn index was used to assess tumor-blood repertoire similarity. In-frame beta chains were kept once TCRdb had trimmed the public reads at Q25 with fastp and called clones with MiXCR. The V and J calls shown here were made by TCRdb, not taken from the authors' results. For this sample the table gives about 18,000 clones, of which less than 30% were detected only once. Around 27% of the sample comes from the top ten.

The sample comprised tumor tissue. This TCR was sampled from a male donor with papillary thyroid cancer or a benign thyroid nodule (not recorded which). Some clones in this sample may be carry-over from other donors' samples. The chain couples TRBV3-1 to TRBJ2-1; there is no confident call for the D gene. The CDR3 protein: CASSHLHDEQFF. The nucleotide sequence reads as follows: TGTGCCAGCAGCCATCTCCATGATGAGCAGTTCTTC.